This passage covers 16 T cell receptor beta chains from one sample sequenced in a study of T-cell reconstitution after alpha-beta-depleted transplantation in children. Using unique molecular identifiers, the investigators prepared the TCRbeta library. MiXCR, applied by TCRdb to the PCR reads, yields one record per CDR3 protein. This sample has around 600,000 distinct CDR3 sequences, with about 10% found just once. The material sequenced was PBMCs from the stem cell graft donor, taken from the stem cell graft. All receptors come from a human donor who donated a stem cell graft to a child with acute myeloid leukemia.

The V gene is TRBV6-5, the J gene TRBJ2-5; no clear D. V was trimmed by 2 bases and J by 4 bases, leaving 17 bases between them. Germline V gene lookup returns CDR1 MNHEY and CDR2 SVGAGI. The CDR3 is 16 residues long. The CDR3 DNA follows: TGTGCCAGCAGTTACCTCCACGGCAGTTTAGGAGAGACCCAGTACTTC. Residues: CASSYLHGSLGETQYF.

The chain recombines TRBV7-8 with TRBJ1-3, with a tentative D call TRBD1 (5 bases). The CDR3 contains 18 residues. V shed 5 bases and J shed 4 bases, with 24 bases lying between them. Per germline, CDR1 SGHVS and CDR2 FQNEAQ. This CDR3 is CASSHWDEAVFVGNTIYF. CDR3 nucleotide sequence: TGTGCCAGCAGCCACTGGGACGAGGCTGTATTCGTGGGAAACACCATATATTTT.

There are a few counts of this clonotype. The chain is built from TRBV6-1 and TRBJ1-1; TRBD1 matches 7 bases. The length of the CDR3 is 15 residues. Germline V gene data show CDR1 as MNHNS and CDR2 as SASEGT. With 5 bases clipped from V and 1 base from J, the junction kept 7 bases outside the gene matches. CDR3 DNA: TGTGCCAGCAGTCCCCGGGACAGCAGGAACACTGAAGCTTTCTTT. Translating it yields CASSPRDSRNTEAFF.

The genes are TRBV30 and TRBJ2-7; D is perhaps TRBD1 or TRBD2 (5 bases each). Germline CDR1 GTSNPN, CDR2 SVGIG (reference sequence). V was shortened by 3 bases and J by 2 bases, with 14 bases between the two germline ends. The CDR3 spans 14 residues. The CDR3 is CAWRVGDVTYEQYF. The CDR3 nucleotides are TGTGCCTGGAGGGTAGGGGACGTCACCTACGAGCAGTACTTC.

This clonotype showed up just a few times. V gene TRBV21-1 combines with J gene TRBJ2-7. TRBV21-1 is listed as a pseudogene. CDR3 length: 15 amino acids. The CDR3 loop reads CASSKSGQATYEQYF. The CDR3 DNA sequence: TGTGCCAGCAGCAAATCGGGGCAGGCTACCTACGAGCAGTACTTC.

This clonotype turned up a few times. The V and J genes are TRBV29-1 and TRBJ1-6; maybe TRBD1 (5 bases). The germline gives CDR1 SQVTM, CDR2 ANQGSEA. V lost 4 bases to trimming and J lost 7 bases, with 11 bases between them. The CDR3 sequence is 13 residues long. CDR3 sequence (DNA): TGCAGCGTTGGTAGGGACCTCAATTCACCCCTCCACTTT. Translation gives CSVGRDLNSPLHF.

This clonotype was counted a few times. The CDR3 region is CSANPTRAQETQYF. CDR3 DNA: TGCAGTGCTAATCCGACCAGGGCCCAAGAGACCCAGTACTTC. The gene calls are TRBV20-1 and TRBJ2-5, with TRBD1 as a possible D gene (5 bases). The V gene's germline CDR1 is DFQATT and CDR2 SNEGSKA (reference sequence). The CDR3 runs 14 residues. Trimming removed 4 bases at V and 1 base at J, with 13 bases between.

The genes are TRBV28 and TRBJ2-1, with D uncertain. With 3 bases removed from V and 7 bases from J, the gap between germline ends came to 13 bases. Germline lookup yields CDR1 MDHEN and CDR2 SYDVKM. The CDR3 is made up of 14 amino acids. CDR3 protein: CASSFSNSYNEQFF. The CDR3 coding sequence is TGTGCCAGCAGTTTTAGTAATTCGTATAATGAGCAGTTCTTC.

The CDR3 region is CASSRDLVGGINEQFF. CDR3 bases: TGTGCCAGCTCACGGGATCTCGTTGGCGGGATCAATGAGCAGTTCTTC. The chain combines TRBV18 with TRBJ2-1, with a tentative D call TRBD2 (6 bases). V was shortened by 4 bases and J by 6 bases, with 19 bases between the two germline ends. CDR1 is KGHSH and CDR2 is LQKENI in the germline V gene. The CDR3 contains 16 residues. Combining the CDR3 with reference TRBV18 and TRBJ2-1 gives the whole variable domain NAGVMQNPRHLVRRRGQEARLRCSPMKGHSHVYWYRQLPEEGLKFMVYLQKENIIDESGMPKERFSAEFPKEGPSILRIQQVVRGDSAAYFCASSRDLVGGINEQFFGPGTRLTVL.

A few counts support this clonotype. The chain is built from TRBV10-3 and TRBJ1-4; D not certain. This CDR3 spans 12 amino acids. V gave up 10 bases and J gave up 5 bases, with 11 bases separating them. The germline V gene has CDR1 ENHRY and CDR2 SYGVKD. The CDR3 bases are TGTGCCACTAACGGAGGGAATGAAAAACTGTTTTTT. Amino acids: CATNGGNEKLFF.

This clonotype was seen repeatedly, ten times or more. This sequence joins TRBV5-1 and TRBJ2-1, with D possibly matching TRBD2 (6 bases). The germline CDR1 and CDR2 sequences are SGHRS and YFSETQ. Trimming shortened V by 4 bases and J by 0 bases, and 17 bases separated the two germline ends. The CDR3 is made up of 17 amino acids. As DNA, the CDR3 is TGCGCCAGCAGCCTCCGGGACTTACGGATCTCCTACAATGAGCAGTTCTTC. It is translated as CASSLRDLRISYNEQFF.

The chain joins TRBV27 to TRBJ1-5, with D perhaps TRBD1 (6 bases). The CDR3 totals 14 residues. V was cut by 6 bases and J by 5 bases, with 14 bases left in between. In germline, CDR1 is MNHEY, CDR2 SMNVEV (reference sequence). CDR3 protein: CASSSDRSYQPQHF. CDR3 DNA sequence: TGTGCCAGCAGCTCAGACAGGAGCTATCAGCCCCAGCATTTT.

V and J are TRBV20-1 and TRBJ2-1; no definite D call. CDR3 length: 12 amino acids. The V gene lost 6 bases and the J gene lost 1 base, with 7 bases spanning the gap. Germline V CDR1 and CDR2: DFQATT, SNEGSKA (reference sequence). This CDR3 is CSALGSYNEQFF. Written as DNA, the CDR3 is TGCAGTGCCTTAGGGTCCTACAATGAGCAGTTCTTC.

This clonotype came up many times. This chain connects TRBV7-2 to TRBJ1-4; 10 bases agree with TRBD1. Germline CDR1 and CDR2: SGHTA and FQGNSA. The CDR3 is 16 amino acids. With V trimmed by 5 bases and J by 5 bases, 8 bases remained unmatched. The CDR3 here is CASSPSPDRGNEKLFF. CDR3 DNA: TGTGCCAGCAGCCCTAGTCCGGACAGGGGGAATGAAAAACTGTTTTTT.

This clonotype occurred a few times. The rearrangement joins TRBV24-1 to TRBJ2-3; D is unresolved. Looked up from germline, CDR1 is KGHDR and CDR2 is SFDVKD. This CDR3 has 13 amino acids. The germline V and J ends were trimmed by 3 bases and 8 bases, with 11 bases remaining between them. CDR3 protein: CATSDALEGTQYF. The CDR3 nucleotides read TGTGCCACCAGTGATGCATTAGAAGGTACGCAGTATTTT.

The chain carries TRBV28 and TRBJ2-5, with 12 bases aligning to TRBD2. The CDR3 is made up of 15 amino acids. Germline V gene data show CDR1 as MDHEN and CDR2 as SYDVKM. V dropped 7 bases and J dropped 4; count of bases not matched to a gene: 7. The CDR3 DNA sequence: TGTGCCAGCATCCTAGCGGGAGGGCCTCGAGAGACCCAGTACTTC. The encoded protein is CASILAGGPRETQYF.